The text below deals with one TCR beta chain. The sample comes from a study of blood T cell repertoires in COVID-19. The overall study: PBMCs, B-cell-depleted T cells, or T cells were the source of the cDNA or gDNA that made up the material.

Per the study methods: Estimates of nucleated cell counts were drawn from the amplification of reference gene primers. Profiling relied on immunoSEQ multiplex PCR, and the TCRdb table lists in-frame clones only, not all of them. V, J and clone size are those of that table, while D and trimming were read from the DNA. The table shows roughly 440,000 clones, with approximately 90% occurring only once. The ends lost 6 bases at V and 4 bases at J; junction bases unmatched: 5. Germline V gene data show CDR1 as MNHEY and CDR2 as SMNVEV (reference sequence). This CDR3 has 13 residues. The rearrangement uses TRBV27 and TRBJ2-7; 8 bases align to TRBD1. The clonotype originates from a woman aged 45 to 65 with COVID-19, enrolled during active disease. Input material: peripheral blood. CDR3 loop: CASSPRTGYEQYF. The CDR3 DNA reads as TGTGCCAGCAGCCCAAGGACAGGGTACGAGCAGTACTTC.